This T cell receptor (beta chain) was found in a study of T cell clonotyping in hematopoietic cell transplantation. Study-level results: At the given depth, recipient repertoires were over 95% de novo clonotypes. Pathologically expanded recipient clonotypes increased progressively from day 30 to day 180 as diversity fell.

Regarding this clone: Its antigen remains unknown.

Germline CDR1 and CDR2: SGHTA and FQGNSA. V was clipped by 1 base and J by 5 bases, with 12 bases between them. This CDR3 is 15 amino acids long. Produced via immunoSEQ multiplex PCR; TCRdb's table is partial and in-frame only. The sample records nearly 70,000 clones, around 94% being singletons. The material sequenced was peripheral blood mononuclear cells. The receptor's source is a man aged 50 to 60 in good health. Some clones in this sample may be carry-over from other donors' samples. V gene TRBV7-2 combines with J gene TRBJ1-5; D gene ambiguous. In DNA form, the CDR3 reads TGTGCCAGCAGCTTAGACGGGGAACGGGATCAGCCCCAGCATTTT. This encodes CASSLDGERDQPQHF.